This T cell receptor (beta chain) was found in a study of T cell repertoires in cytomegalovirus infection. This clonotype came up a few times. Its target is unknown. There are 14 residues in the CDR3. V was cut by 5 bases and J by 8 bases, with 16 bases left in between. The germline V gene has CDR1 MDHEN and CDR2 SYDVKM. TCRdb processed the reads anew with MiXCR; each CDR3 protein has one entry. The repertoire holds around 50,000 distinct CDR3 sequences, with around 18% as singletons. Specimen: CD8+ T cells from cultured PBMCs, collected from culture after CMV antigen stimulation. This TCR came from a human donor in good health (CMV status not recorded). Some clones in this sample may be carry-over from other donors' samples. The chain recombines TRBV28 with TRBJ2-1, with TRBD2 as a possible D gene (6 bases). The CDR3, as DNA: TGTGCCAGCAGTGACCGGGGGTACGGCGATGAGCAGTTCTTC. Amino acid sequence: CASSDRGYGDEQFF.